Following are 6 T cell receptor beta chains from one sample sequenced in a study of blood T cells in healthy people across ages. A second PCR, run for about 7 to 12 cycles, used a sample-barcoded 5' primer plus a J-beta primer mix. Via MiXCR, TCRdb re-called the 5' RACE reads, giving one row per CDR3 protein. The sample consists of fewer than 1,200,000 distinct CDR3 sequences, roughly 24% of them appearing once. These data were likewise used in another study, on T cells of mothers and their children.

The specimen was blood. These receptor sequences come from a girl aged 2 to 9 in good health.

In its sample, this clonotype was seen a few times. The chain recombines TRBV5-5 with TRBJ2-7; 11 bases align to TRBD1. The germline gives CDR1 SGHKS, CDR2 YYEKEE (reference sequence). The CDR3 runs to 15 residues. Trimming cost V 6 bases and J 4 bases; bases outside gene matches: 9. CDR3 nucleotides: TGTGCCAGCATCCGCGGGACAGGGGGAAAATACGAGCAGTACTTC. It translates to CASIRGTGGKYEQYF.

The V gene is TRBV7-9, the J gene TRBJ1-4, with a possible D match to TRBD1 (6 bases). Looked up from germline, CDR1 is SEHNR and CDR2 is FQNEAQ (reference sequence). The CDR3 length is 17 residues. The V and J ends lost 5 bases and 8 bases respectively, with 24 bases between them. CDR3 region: CASSPLLVEQGQEKLFF. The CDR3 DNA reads TGTGCCAGCAGCCCACTACTAGTCGAGCAGGGGCAAGAAAAACTGTTTTTT.

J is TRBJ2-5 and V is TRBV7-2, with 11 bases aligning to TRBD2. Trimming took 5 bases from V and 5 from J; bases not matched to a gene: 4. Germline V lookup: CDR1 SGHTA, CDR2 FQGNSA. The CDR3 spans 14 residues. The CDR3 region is CASSTSGGHETQYF. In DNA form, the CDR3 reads TGTGCCAGCAGCACTAGCGGGGGACACGAGACCCAGTACTTC.

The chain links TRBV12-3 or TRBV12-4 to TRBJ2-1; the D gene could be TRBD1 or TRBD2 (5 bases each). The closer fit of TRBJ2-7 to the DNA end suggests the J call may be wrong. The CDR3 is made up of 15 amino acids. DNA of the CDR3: TGTGCCAGCACCGACCGGGACGGAAAATTCTACGAGCAGTACTTC. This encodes CASTDRDGKFYEQYF.

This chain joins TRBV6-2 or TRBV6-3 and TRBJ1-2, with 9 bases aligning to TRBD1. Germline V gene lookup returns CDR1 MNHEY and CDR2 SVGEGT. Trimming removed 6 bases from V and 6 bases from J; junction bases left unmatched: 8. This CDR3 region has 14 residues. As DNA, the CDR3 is TGTGCCAGCAGCTTACAGGGGGCTTTCCATGGCTACACCTTC. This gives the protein CASSLQGAFHGYTF.

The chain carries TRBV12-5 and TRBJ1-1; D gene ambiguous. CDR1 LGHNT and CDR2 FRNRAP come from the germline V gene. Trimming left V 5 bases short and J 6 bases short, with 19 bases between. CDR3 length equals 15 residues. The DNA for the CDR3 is TGTGCTAGTGGTGCCTCACTGGGAAGAGTGGCTGAAGCTTTCTTT. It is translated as CASGASLGRVAEAFF.